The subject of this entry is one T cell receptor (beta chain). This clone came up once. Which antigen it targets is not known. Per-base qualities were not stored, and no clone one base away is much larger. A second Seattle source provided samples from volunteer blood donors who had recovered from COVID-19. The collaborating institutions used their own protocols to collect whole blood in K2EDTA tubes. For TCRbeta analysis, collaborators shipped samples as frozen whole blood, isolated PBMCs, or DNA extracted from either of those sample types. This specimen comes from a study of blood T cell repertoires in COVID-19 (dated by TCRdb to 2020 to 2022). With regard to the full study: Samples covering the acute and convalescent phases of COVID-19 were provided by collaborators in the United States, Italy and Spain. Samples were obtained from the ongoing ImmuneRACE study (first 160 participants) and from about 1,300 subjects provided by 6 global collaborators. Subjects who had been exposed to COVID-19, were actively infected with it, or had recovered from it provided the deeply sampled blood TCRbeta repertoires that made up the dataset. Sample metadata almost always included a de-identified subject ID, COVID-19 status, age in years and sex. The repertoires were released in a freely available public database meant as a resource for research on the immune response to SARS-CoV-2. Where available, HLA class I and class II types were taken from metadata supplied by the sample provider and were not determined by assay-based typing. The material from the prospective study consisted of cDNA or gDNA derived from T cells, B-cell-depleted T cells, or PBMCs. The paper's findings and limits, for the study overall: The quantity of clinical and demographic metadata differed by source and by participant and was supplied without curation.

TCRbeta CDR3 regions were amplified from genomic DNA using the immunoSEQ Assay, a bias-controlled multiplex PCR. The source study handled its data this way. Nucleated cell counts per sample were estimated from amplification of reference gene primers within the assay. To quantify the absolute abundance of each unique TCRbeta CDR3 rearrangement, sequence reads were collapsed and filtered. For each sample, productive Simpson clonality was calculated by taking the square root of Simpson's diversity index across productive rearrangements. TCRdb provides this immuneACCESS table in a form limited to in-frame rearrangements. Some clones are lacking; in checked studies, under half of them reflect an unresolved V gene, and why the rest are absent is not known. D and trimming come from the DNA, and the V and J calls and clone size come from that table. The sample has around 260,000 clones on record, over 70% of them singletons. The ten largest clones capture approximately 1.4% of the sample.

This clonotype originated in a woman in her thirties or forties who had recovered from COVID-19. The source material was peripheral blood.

The DNA is TGTGCCATCAGTGATAGACGGGATCAGCCCCAGCATTTT. Translated, this is CAISDRRDQPQHF. The chain was built from TRBV10-3 and TRBJ1-5, with an unclear D gene assignment. From cysteine to phenylalanine, the CDR3 is 13 amino acids long. Here the CDR3 DNA is all that survives: 39 bases in frame from base 1. Reading the germline V gene gives CDR1 ENHRY and CDR2 SYGVKD. A distance of 8 bases separates the germline ends of V and J, which lose 3 bases and 5 bases respectively.